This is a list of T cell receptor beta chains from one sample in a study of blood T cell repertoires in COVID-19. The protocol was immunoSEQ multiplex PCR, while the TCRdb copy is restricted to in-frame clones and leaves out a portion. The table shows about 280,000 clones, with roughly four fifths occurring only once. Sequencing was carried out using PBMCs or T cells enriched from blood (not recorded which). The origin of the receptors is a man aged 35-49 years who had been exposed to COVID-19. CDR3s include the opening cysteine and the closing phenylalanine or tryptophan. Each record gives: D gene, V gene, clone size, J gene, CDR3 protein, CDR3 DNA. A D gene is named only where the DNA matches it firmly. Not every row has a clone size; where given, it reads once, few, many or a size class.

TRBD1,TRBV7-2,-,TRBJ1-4,CASSRGQTNEKLFF,TGTGCCAGCAGCCGGGGACAGACTAATGAAAAACTGTTTTTT
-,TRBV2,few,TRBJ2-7,CASSEFGQYEQYF,TGTGCCAGCAGTGAGTTTGGACAGTACGAGCAGTACTTC
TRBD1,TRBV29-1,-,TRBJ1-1,CSVLEPLQGRTEAFF,TGCAGCGTACTCGAACCCCTACAGGGGCGCACTGAAGCTTTCTTT
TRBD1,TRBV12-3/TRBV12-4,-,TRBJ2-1,CASSGQGNNEQFF,TGTGCCAGCAGTGGACAGGGAAACAATGAGCAGTTCTTC
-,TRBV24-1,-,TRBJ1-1,CATSDLGGVSGAFF,TGTGCCACCAGTGATTTGGGAGGGGTCTCGGGGGCTTTCTTT
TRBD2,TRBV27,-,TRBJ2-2,CASSLGTSGNGGELFF,TGTGCCAGCAGTTTAGGGACTAGCGGGAATGGCGGGGAGCTGTTTTTT
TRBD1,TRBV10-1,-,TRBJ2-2,CASSGTGTGSGELFF,TGCGCCAGCAGTGGCACCGGGACAGGGTCCGGGGAGCTGTTTTTT
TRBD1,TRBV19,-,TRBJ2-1,CASRYDRVVGEQFF,TGTGCCAGTAGATACGACAGGGTGGTGGGTGAGCAGTTCTTC
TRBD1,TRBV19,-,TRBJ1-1,CASSTPRGLSTEAFF,TGTGCCAGTAGTACACCCAGGGGGCTGAGCACTGAAGCTTTCTTT
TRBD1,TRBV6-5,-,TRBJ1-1,CATYRGMNTEAFF,TGTGCCACATACAGGGGAATGAACACTGAAGCTTTCTTT
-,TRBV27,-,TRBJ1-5,CARGARPPYSNQPQHF,TGTGCCAGAGGAGCACGCCCTCCCTATAGCAATCAGCCCCAGCATTTT
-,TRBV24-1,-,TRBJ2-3,CATSEGGPDTQYF,TGTGCCACCAGTGAAGGCGGCCCAGATACGCAGTATTTT
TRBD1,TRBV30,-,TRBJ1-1,CAWARDSGSNTEAFF,TGTGCCTGGGCCCGGGACAGTGGGAGCAACACTGAAGCTTTCTTT
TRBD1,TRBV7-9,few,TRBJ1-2,CASSLTGDSYGYTF,TGTGCCAGCAGCTTAACAGGGGATTCCTATGGCTACACCTTC
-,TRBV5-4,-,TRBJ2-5,CASSFRSDQETQYF,TGTGCCAGCAGCTTCAGGTCGGACCAAGAGACCCAGTACTTC
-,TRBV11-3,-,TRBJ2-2,CASSLGSLPSTGELFF,TGTGCCAGCAGCTTAGGAAGCTTGCCTTCGACCGGGGAGCTGTTTTTT
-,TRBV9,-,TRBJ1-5,CASSPGERQPQHF,TGTGCCAGCAGCCCAGGGGAGCGGCAGCCCCAGCATTTT
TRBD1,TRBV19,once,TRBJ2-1,CASSGQGAQYRSKDEQFF,TGTGCCAGTAGTGGACAGGGGGCGCAGTATCGGTCGAAGGATGAGCAGTTCTTC
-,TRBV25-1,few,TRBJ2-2,CASSGLLGAGNTGELFF,TGTGCCAGCAGTGGGCTCCTAGGGGCGGGAAACACCGGGGAGCTGTTTTTT
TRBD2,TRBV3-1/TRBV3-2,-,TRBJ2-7,CASSPGRGDYEQYF,TGTGCCAGCAGCCCAGGGAGGGGTGACTACGAGCAGTACTTC
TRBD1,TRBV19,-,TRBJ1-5,CASSITGQAPYSNQPQHF,TGTGCCAGTAGTATTACAGGACAGGCCCCTTATAGCAATCAGCCCCAGCATTTT
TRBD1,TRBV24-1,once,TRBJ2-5,CATSDFGDRGGETQYF,TGTGCCACCAGTGATTTTGGCGACAGGGGCGGGGAGACCCAGTACTTC
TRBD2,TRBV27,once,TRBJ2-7,CASSLGGDETYEQYF,TGTGCCAGCAGTTTAGGGGGGGACGAAACCTACGAGCAGTACTTC
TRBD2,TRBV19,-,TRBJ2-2,CASSIAGGFNTGELFF,TGTGCCAGTAGTATTGCGGGAGGTTTCAACACCGGGGAGCTGTTTTTT
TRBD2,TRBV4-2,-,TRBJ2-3,CASSQEVHIRSPLAEPTDTQYF,TGTGCCAGCAGCCAAGAGGTCCACATCCGCTCCCCGCTAGCGGAACCCACAGATACGCAGTATTTT
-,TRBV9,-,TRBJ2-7,CASSPWGSGANGEQYF,TGTGCCAGCAGCCCCTGGGGTTCGGGAGCTAACGGTGAGCAGTACTTC
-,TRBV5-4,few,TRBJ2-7,CASSLQGSHEQYF,TGTGCCAGCAGCCTACAGGGTAGCCACGAGCAGTACTTC
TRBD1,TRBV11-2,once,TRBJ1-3,CASSFRTGSNTIYF,TGTGCCAGCAGCTTCCGGACAGGGTCGAACACCATATATTTT
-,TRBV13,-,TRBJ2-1,CASSSLARNYNEQFF,TGTGCCAGCAGCTCACTAGCAAGAAACTACAATGAGCAGTTCTTC
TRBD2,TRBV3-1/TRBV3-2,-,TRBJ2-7,CASSPSAGLAGAYEQYF,TGTGCCAGCAGCCCGAGCGCGGGACTAGCGGGAGCCTACGAGCAGTACTTC
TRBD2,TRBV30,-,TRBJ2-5,CAWSTAGPETQYF,TGTGCCTGGAGTACAGCGGGACCGGAGACCCAGTACTTC
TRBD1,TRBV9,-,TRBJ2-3,CASSVGRGQDTDTQYF,TGTGCCAGCAGCGTAGGAAGGGGGCAGGACACAGATACGCAGTATTTT
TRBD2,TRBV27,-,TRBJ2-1,CASTLSGSSYNEQFF,TGTGCCAGCACCCTTAGCGGGAGCTCCTACAATGAGCAGTTCTTC
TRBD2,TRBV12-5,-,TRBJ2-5,CASGITPFGLAGGRETQYF,TGTGCTAGTGGCATCACTCCCTTTGGACTAGCGGGAGGTAGAGAGACCCAGTACTTC
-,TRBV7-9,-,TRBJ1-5,CASRQYQPQHF,TGTGCCAGCCGACAGTACCAGCCCCAGCATTTT
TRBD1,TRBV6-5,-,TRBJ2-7,CASRQHRDRGYEQYF,TGTGCCAGCAGACAACACCGGGACAGGGGGTACGAGCAGTACTTC
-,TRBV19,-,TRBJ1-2,CASSTPPGLANYGYTF,TGTGCCAGTAGTACCCCTCCAGGGTTAGCTAACTATGGCTACACCTTC
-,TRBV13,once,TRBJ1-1,CASSSIGQPEKAFF,TGTGCCAGCAGCTCTATTGGACAGCCCGAAAAAGCTTTCTTT
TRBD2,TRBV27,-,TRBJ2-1,CASSAGTSGLNEQFF,TGTGCCAGCAGTGCCGGGACTAGCGGGCTGAATGAGCAGTTCTTC
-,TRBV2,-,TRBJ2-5,CASSAYRGGETQYF,TGTGCCAGCAGTGCATACAGGGGGGGAGAGACCCAGTACTTC
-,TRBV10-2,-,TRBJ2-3,CANPIKPLDPVSIFTDTQYF,TGCGCCAACCCGATAAAACCTCTCGACCCCGTTAGCATATTCACAGATACGCAGTATTTT
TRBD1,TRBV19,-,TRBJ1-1,CASSTPGRDRGVWAFF,TGTGCCAGTAGCACACCCGGCCGGGACAGGGGAGTTTGGGCTTTCTTT
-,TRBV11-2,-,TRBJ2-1,CASSFTTGNNEQFF,TGTGCCAGCAGCTTCACTACGGGAAACAATGAGCAGTTCTTC
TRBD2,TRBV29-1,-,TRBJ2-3,CSVDGGSGTDTQYF,TGCAGCGTTGATGGCGGGAGTGGGACAGATACGCAGTATTTT
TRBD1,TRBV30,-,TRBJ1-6,CAWMGGQGASPLHF,TGTGCCTGGATGGGGGGACAGGGGGCGTCACCCCTCCACTTT